This T cell receptor beta chain was identified during a study of blood T cell repertoires in COVID-19. Germline CDR1 reads SGHRS; CDR2 reads YFSETQ. J lost 2 bases, V lost 3 bases, and 5 bases had no gene match. The CDR3 runs to 14 residues. Per the original methods: Scientists estimated how many nucleated cells there were by amplifying reference gene primers. Data came from immunoSEQ multiplex PCR; TCRdb stores just in-frame clones and leaves some out. The DNA was the basis for D and trimming; V, J and clone size are from that table. Of some 260,000 clones listed, 88% are singletons. One Seattle source followed patients from active infection through their disease course.

Specimen: peripheral blood. The chain couples TRBV5-1 to TRBJ2-7; 7 bases match TRBD1. The origin of this receptor is a woman aged 25 to 39 with COVID-19, enrolled during active disease. The CDR3 region has the DNA TGCGCCAGCAGCTCCGGGACAGAAACCTACGAGCAGTACTTC. Translating gives CASSSGTETYEQYF.